The rows below give T cell receptor beta chains drawn from one sample of a study of identical twins. TCRdb ran MiXCR on the 5' RACE reads and lists one entry per CDR3 protein. The repertoire holds some 560,000 distinct CDR3 sequences, with roughly 9.9% as singletons. The sample also formed part of further work on yellow fever vaccine responses in identical twins.

The sequencing sample was made of PBMCs. The receptors were sampled from a woman under 30 in good health. CDR3s include the opening cysteine and the closing phenylalanine or tryptophan. The D gene is left open where the match is weak. Rows give clone size only sometimes, using once, few, many, or a class for an expanded clone.

D: NA; J: TRBJ2-2; V: TRBV4-3; size: many; CDR3: CASSQGPGRTGELFF; DNA: TGCGCCAGCAGCCAAGGCCCAGGCCGGACCGGGGAGCTGTTTTTT
D: NA; J: TRBJ1-3; V: TRBV10-3; size: NA; CDR3: CAIKEGSGNTIYF; DNA: TGTGCCATCAAGGAGGGTTCTGGAAACACCATATATTTT
D: NA; J: TRBJ2-1; V: TRBV28; size: NA; CDR3: CASSKWVNEQFF; DNA: TGTGCCAGCAGTAAATGGGTCAATGAGCAGTTCTTC
D: TRBD2; J: TRBJ2-5; V: TRBV7-9; size: NA; CDR3: CASSPTSGPSGTQYF; DNA: TGTGCCAGCAGCCCTACTAGCGGCCCAAGCGGGACCCAGTACTTC
D: TRBD2; J: TRBJ2-3; V: TRBV11-2; size: few; CDR3: CASSLDRGGGTDTQYF; DNA: TGTGCCAGCAGCTTAGATCGCGGGGGGGGCACAGATACGCAGTATTTT
D: NA; J: TRBJ2-2; V: TRBV4-3; size: many; CDR3: CASSQDGPVSGELFF; DNA: TGCGCCAGCAGCCAAGATGGGCCGGTGTCCGGGGAGCTGTTTTTT
D: NA; J: TRBJ2-7; V: TRBV7-2; size: few; CDR3: CASSALIDGYEQYF; DNA: TGTGCCAGCAGCGCCCTCATAGATGGCTACGAGCAGTACTTC
D: NA; J: TRBJ1-5; V: TRBV5-1; size: NA; CDR3: CASSLDSSSNQPQHF; DNA: TGCGCCAGCAGCTTGGACAGCTCAAGCAATCAGCCCCAGCATTTT
D: TRBD2; J: TRBJ2-5; V: TRBV4-1; size: few; CDR3: CASSQGLAGGTQETQYF; DNA: TGCGCCAGCAGCCAAGGACTAGCGGGGGGCACGCAAGAGACCCAGTACTTC
D: NA; J: TRBJ2-7; V: TRBV12-3/TRBV12-4; size: few; CDR3: CASSLLGSTSHEQYF; DNA: TGTGCCAGCAGTTTACTGGGCAGTACCTCCCACGAGCAGTACTTC
D: TRBD2; J: TRBJ2-1; V: TRBV20-1; size: NA; CDR3: CSARVAGLINEQFF; DNA: TGCAGTGCTCGGGTAGCGGGATTGATTAATGAGCAGTTCTTC
D: NA; J: TRBJ1-1; V: TRBV10-3; size: many; CDR3: CAISAGGATEAFF; DNA: TGTGCCATCAGTGCGGGGGGTGCCACTGAAGCTTTCTTT
D: NA; J: TRBJ2-7; V: TRBV28; size: NA; CDR3: CATARDTTYEQYF; DNA: TGTGCCACCGCCCGGGACACCACCTACGAGCAGTACTTC
D: TRBD2; J: TRBJ2-2; V: TRBV9; size: few; CDR3: CASSVLTSGGATGELFF; DNA: TGTGCCAGCAGCGTTTTGACTAGCGGGGGGGCGACCGGGGAGCTGTTTTTT
D: TRBD2; J: TRBJ2-7; V: TRBV5-1; size: few; CDR3: CASSLGSGGAYEQYF; DNA: TGCGCCAGCAGCTTGGGTAGCGGGGGGGCCTACGAGCAGTACTTC
D: NA; J: TRBJ2-3; V: TRBV20-1; size: many; CDR3: CSAQNRVKIQDTQYF; DNA: TGCAGTGCTCAGAACAGAGTTAAGATTCAGGATACGCAGTATTTT
D: NA; J: TRBJ2-1; V: TRBV3-1; size: NA; CDR3: CASSQVGSHNEQFF; DNA: TGTGCCAGCAGCCAAGTGGGATCCCACAATGAGCAGTTCTTC
D: NA; J: TRBJ2-7; V: TRBV7-8; size: few; CDR3: CASSDHGGQYF; DNA: TGTGCCAGCAGCGACCACGGCGGGCAGTACTTC
D: NA; J: TRBJ1-5; V: TRBV6-2/TRBV6-3; size: many; CDR3: CASRYSTNQPQHF; DNA: TGTGCCAGCAGGTACAGTACCAATCAGCCCCAGCATTTT
D: TRBD1; J: TRBJ2-4; V: TRBV27; size: few; CDR3: CASSLSWTGANIQYF; DNA: TGTGCCAGCAGTCTCTCCTGGACAGGGGCAAACATTCAGTACTTC
D: TRBD2; J: TRBJ2-1; V: TRBV7-2; size: NA; CDR3: CASSLALAGVGTYNEQFF; DNA: TGTGCCAGCAGCTTAGCCCTAGCGGGAGTGGGGACTTACAATGAGCAGTTCTTC
D: TRBD1; J: TRBJ2-5; V: TRBV14; size: many; CDR3: CASSQGTGGETQYF; DNA: TGTGCCAGCAGCCAAGGGACAGGGGGCGAGACCCAGTACTTC
D: TRBD2; J: TRBJ2-7; V: TRBV12-3/TRBV12-4; size: few; CDR3: CASSLASGRVFYEQYF; DNA: TGTGCCAGCAGTTTAGCTAGCGGGAGGGTTTTTTACGAGCAGTACTTC
D: NA; J: TRBJ2-1; V: TRBV19; size: NA; CDR3: CASSRDGGLGYGLYNEQFF; DNA: TGTGCCAGTAGTAGGGACGGGGGCTTAGGGTATGGTCTCTACAATGAGCAGTTCTTC
D: TRBD2; J: TRBJ2-3; V: TRBV4-2; size: NA; CDR3: CASSQGVSGTTDTQYF; DNA: TGTGCCAGCAGCCAAGGGGTTAGCGGGACCACAGATACGCAGTATTTT
D: NA; J: TRBJ2-3; V: TRBV4-3; size: many; CDR3: CASSQANTDTQYF; DNA: TGCGCCAGCAGCCAAGCTAACACAGATACGCAGTATTTT
D: TRBD1; J: TRBJ2-1; V: TRBV28; size: NA; CDR3: CASTRPRDRGNEQFF; DNA: TGTGCCAGCACCCGCCCCCGGGACAGGGGGAATGAGCAGTTCTTC
D: TRBD1; J: TRBJ1-1; V: TRBV29-1; size: few; CDR3: CSASGGSGTEAFF; DNA: TGCAGCGCGTCAGGGGGCTCGGGCACTGAAGCTTTCTTT
D: NA; J: TRBJ2-1; V: TRBV20-1; size: many; CDR3: CSAAGVREQFF; DNA: TGCAGTGCAGCCGGGGTGCGTGAGCAGTTCTTC
D: NA; J: TRBJ1-1; V: TRBV29-1; size: NA; CDR3: CSVEVGRAFF; DNA: TGCAGCGTTGAAGTCGGCAGAGCTTTCTTT
D: NA; J: TRBJ2-7; V: TRBV7-2; size: few; CDR3: CASSSPPREQYF; DNA: TGTGCCAGCAGCTCGCCCCCTAGGGAGCAGTACTTC
D: NA; J: TRBJ2-1; V: TRBV7-2; size: many; CDR3: CASSLNSYNEQFF; DNA: TGTGCCAGCAGCCTAAACTCCTACAATGAGCAGTTCTTC
D: NA; J: TRBJ2-2; V: TRBV30; size: few; CDR3: CAWSRTRNTGELFF; DNA: TGTGCCTGGAGTAGGACACGGAACACCGGGGAGCTGTTTTTT
D: NA; J: TRBJ2-7; V: TRBV29-1; size: few; CDR3: CSFRTAEGPYVEQYF; DNA: TGCAGCTTTAGGACGGCCGAGGGCCCCTACGTCGAGCAGTACTTC
D: TRBD1; J: TRBJ1-5; V: TRBV4-1; size: many; CDR3: CASSLGQHSNQPQHF; DNA: TGCGCCAGCAGTTTGGGACAGCATAGCAATCAGCCCCAGCATTTT
D: NA; J: TRBJ1-6; V: TRBV5-6; size: NA; CDR3: CARGPGGVPLHF; DNA: TGTGCCAGGGGCCCCGGCGGAGTACCCCTCCACTTT
D: TRBD2; J: TRBJ2-5; V: TRBV7-7; size: NA; CDR3: CASSSGLAGGLRQETQYF; DNA: TGTGCTAGCAGCTCAGGACTAGCGGGGGGTCTACGGCAAGAGACCCAGTACTTC
D: NA; J: TRBJ2-7; V: TRBV12-3/TRBV12-4; size: NA; CDR3: CASSVSGTDFYEQYF; DNA: TGTGCCAGCAGTGTCTCCGGGACCGATTTCTACGAGCAGTACTTC
D: NA; J: TRBJ1-4; V: TRBV7-9; size: many; CDR3: CASSLLGSALDEKLFF; DNA: TGTGCCAGCAGCCTGTTGGGGTCCGCACTCGATGAAAAACTGTTTTTT
D: NA; J: TRBJ2-3; V: TRBV2; size: few; CDR3: CASSERRDSTDTQYF; DNA: TGTGCCAGCAGTGAAAGGCGGGATTCAACAGATACGCAGTATTTT
D: NA; J: TRBJ2-5; V: TRBV12-3/TRBV12-4; size: many; CDR3: CASRDTGLTLKETQYF; DNA: TGTGCCAGCAGAGATACAGGGTTGACCCTTAAAGAGACCCAGTACTTC
D: NA; J: TRBJ2-7; V: TRBV6-1; size: NA; CDR3: CASSPPNTYEQYF; DNA: TGTGCCAGCAGCCCTCCGAACACCTACGAGCAGTACTTC
D: TRBD2; J: TRBJ2-6; V: TRBV11-2; size: NA; CDR3: CASSSMRGGISGANVLTF; DNA: TGTGCCAGCAGCAGTATGCGGGGGGGTATCTCTGGGGCCAACGTCCTGACTTTC
D: NA; J: TRBJ1-1; V: TRBV4-2; size: NA; CDR3: CASSQVRGGYTEAFF; DNA: TGTGCCAGCAGCCAAGTTCGAGGGGGGTACACTGAAGCTTTCTTT
D: TRBD2; J: TRBJ2-1; V: TRBV6-1; size: few; CDR3: CASSAASGGIFNEQFF; DNA: TGTGCCAGCAGTGCCGCAAGCGGGGGCATTTTTAATGAGCAGTTCTTC
D: TRBD1; J: TRBJ2-1; V: TRBV20-1; size: few; CDR3: CSASSRTGLNEQFF; DNA: TGCAGTGCTAGTAGCCGGACAGGACTCAATGAGCAGTTCTTC
D: NA; J: TRBJ2-3; V: TRBV9; size: NA; CDR3: CASSVVGSSSTDTQYF; DNA: TGTGCCAGCAGCGTAGTCGGGTCCTCTAGCACAGATACGCAGTATTTT
D: NA; J: TRBJ2-3; V: TRBV13; size: many; CDR3: CASSARTFPDTQYF; DNA: TGTGCCAGCAGCGCCAGGACTTTCCCAGATACGCAGTATTTT
D: NA; J: TRBJ1-1; V: TRBV12-3/TRBV12-4; size: many; CDR3: CASSLLVGADGNTEAFF; DNA: TGTGCCAGCAGTTTATTAGTCGGGGCAGACGGCAACACTGAAGCTTTCTTT
D: NA; J: TRBJ2-3; V: TRBV7-8; size: NA; CDR3: CASSFTTGDEGADTQYF; DNA: TGTGCCAGCAGCTTTACGACGGGAGACGAGGGCGCAGATACGCAGTATTTT
D: NA; J: TRBJ1-2; V: TRBV6-1; size: many; CDR3: CASRSQYNYGYTF; DNA: TGTGCCAGCAGGTCCCAATATAACTATGGCTACACCTTC
D: TRBD2; J: TRBJ2-7; V: TRBV27; size: few; CDR3: CASRIHRDYSYEQYF; DNA: TGTGCCAGCAGGATTCACCGGGACTACAGCTACGAGCAGTACTTC
D: TRBD2; J: TRBJ2-3; V: TRBV12-3/TRBV12-4; size: many; CDR3: CASGLAGRTDTQYF; DNA: TGTGCCAGCGGCCTAGCGGGCCGCACAGATACGCAGTATTTT